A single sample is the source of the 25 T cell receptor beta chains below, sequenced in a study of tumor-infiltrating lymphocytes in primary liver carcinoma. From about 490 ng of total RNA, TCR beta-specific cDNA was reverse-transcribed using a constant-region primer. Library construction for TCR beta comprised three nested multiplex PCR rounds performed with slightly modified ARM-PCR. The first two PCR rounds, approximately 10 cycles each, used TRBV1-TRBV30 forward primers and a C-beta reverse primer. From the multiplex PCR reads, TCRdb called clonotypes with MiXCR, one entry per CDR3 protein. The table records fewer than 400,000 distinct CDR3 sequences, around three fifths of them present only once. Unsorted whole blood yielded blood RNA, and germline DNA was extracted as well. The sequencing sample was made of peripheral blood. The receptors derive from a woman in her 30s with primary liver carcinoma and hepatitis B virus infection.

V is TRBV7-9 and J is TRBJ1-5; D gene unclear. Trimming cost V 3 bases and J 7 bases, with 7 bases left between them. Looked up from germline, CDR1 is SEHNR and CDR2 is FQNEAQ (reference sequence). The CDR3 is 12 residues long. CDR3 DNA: TGTGCCAGCAGCTTCCCGGGGCAGCCCCAGCATTTT. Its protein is CASSFPGQPQHF.

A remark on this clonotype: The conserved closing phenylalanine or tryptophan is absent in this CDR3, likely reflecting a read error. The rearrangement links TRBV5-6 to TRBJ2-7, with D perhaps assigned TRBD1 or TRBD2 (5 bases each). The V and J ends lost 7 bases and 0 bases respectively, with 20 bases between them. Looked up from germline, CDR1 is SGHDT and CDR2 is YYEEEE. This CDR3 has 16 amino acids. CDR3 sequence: CASCPGWGYPSYEQYL. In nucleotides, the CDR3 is TGTGCCAGCTGCCCCGGGTGGGGGTATCCCTCCTACGAGCAGTACCTC.

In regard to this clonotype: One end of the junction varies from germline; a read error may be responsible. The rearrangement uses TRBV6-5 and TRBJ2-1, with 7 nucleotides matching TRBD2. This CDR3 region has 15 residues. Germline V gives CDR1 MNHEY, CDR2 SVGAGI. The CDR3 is CASKVAGEAYNEQFF. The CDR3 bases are TGTGCCAGCAAGGTTGCGGGAGAAGCTTACAACGAGCAGTTCTTC.

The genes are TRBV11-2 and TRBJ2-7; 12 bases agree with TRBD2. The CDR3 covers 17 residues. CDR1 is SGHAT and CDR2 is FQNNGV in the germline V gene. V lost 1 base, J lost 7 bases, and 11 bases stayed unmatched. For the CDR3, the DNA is TGTGCCAGCAGCTTAGGCACCGGGACTAGCGGGTCCTGTGAGCAGTACTTC. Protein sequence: CASSLGTGTSGSCEQYF.

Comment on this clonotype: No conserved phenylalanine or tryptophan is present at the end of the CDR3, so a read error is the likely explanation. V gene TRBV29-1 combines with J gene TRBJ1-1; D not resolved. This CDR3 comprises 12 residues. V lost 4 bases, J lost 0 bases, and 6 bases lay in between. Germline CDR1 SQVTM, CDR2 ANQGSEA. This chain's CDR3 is CSVAELNTEAFL. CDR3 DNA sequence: TGCAGCGTTGCTGAGTTGAACACTGAAGCTTTCTTA.

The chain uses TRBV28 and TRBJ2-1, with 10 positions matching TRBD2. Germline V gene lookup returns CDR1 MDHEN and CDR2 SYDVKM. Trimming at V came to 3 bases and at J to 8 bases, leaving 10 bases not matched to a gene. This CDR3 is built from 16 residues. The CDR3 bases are TGTGCCAGCAGTTTTATCCGGCTAGCGGGAGATCATGAGCAGTTCTTC. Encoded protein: CASSFIRLAGDHEQFF.

As DNA, the CDR3 is TGCAGCGTTGCCCCGCACCCGAATACTGAAACCTTCTTT. Protein sequence: CSVAPHPNTETFF. The rearrangement links TRBV29-1 to TRBJ1-1; D unresolved. Trimming cost V 4 bases and J 14 bases, with 23 bases left between them. This CDR3 has 13 residues. Looked up from germline, CDR1 is SQVTM and CDR2 is ANQGSEA.

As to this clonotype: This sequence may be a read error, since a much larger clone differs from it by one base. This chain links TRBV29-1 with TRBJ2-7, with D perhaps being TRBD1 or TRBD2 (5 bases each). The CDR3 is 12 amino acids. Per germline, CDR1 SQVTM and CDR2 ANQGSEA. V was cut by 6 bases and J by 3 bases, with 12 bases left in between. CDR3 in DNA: TGCAGCGTGTCAGGGACGAACTACGAGCAGTACTTC. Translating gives CSVSGTNYEQYF.

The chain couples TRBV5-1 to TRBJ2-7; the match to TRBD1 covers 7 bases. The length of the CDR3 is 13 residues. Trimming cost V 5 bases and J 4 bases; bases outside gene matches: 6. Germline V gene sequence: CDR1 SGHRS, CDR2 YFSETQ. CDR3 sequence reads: CASRYTTGYEQYF. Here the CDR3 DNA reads TGCGCCAGCAGGTACACGACAGGGTACGAGCAGTACTTC.

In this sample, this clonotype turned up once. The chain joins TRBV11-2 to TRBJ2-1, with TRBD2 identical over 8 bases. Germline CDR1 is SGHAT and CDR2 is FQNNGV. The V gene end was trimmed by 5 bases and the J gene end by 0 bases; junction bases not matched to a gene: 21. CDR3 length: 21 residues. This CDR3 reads CASSLSALGLVDRSSYNEQFF. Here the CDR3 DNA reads TGTGCCAGCAGCCTTAGCGCTTTGGGACTAGTGGATAGGAGCTCCTACAATGAGCAGTTCTTC.

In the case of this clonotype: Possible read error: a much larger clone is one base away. This CDR3 reads CSVASARSISNEQFF. The CDR3 coding sequence is TGCAGCGTTGCAAGTGCCCGAAGCATTTCCAACGAGCAGTTCTTC. This chain joins TRBV29-1 and TRBJ2-1; unclear D gene. CDR1 and CDR2 (germline): SQVTM, ANQGSEA. The CDR3 has 15 residues. Trimming cost V 4 bases and J 10 bases, with 23 bases left between them.

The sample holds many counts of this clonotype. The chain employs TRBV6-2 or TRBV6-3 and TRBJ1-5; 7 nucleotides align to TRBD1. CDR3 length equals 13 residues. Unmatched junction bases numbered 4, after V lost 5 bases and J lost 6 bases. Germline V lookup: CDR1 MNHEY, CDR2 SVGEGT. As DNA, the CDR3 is TGTGCCAGCAGTGACCGACAGGGTCAGCCCCAGCATTTT. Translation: CASSDRQGQPQHF.

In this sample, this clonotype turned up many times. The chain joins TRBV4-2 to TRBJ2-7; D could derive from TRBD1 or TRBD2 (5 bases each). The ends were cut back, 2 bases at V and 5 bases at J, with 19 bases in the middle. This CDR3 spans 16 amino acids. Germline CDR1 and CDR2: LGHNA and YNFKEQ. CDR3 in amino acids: CASSQSNVGTSDEQYF. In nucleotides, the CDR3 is TGTGCCAGCAGCCAAAGCAACGTAGGGACGTCGGACGAGCAGTACTTC.

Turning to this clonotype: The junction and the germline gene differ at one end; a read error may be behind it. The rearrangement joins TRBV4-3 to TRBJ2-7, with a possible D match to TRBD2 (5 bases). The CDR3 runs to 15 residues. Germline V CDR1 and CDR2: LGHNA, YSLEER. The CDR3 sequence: CASSQMADYSYEQYF. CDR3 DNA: TGCGCCAGCAGCCAAATGGCTGACTACTCCTACGAACAGTACTTC.

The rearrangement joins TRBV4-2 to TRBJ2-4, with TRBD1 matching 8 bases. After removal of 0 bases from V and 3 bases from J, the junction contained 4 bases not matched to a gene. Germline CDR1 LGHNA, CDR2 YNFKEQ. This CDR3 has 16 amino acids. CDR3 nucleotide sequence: TGTGCCAGCAGCCAAGACGCGACAGGGGTCAAAAACATTCAGTACTTC. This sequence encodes CASSQDATGVKNIQYF.

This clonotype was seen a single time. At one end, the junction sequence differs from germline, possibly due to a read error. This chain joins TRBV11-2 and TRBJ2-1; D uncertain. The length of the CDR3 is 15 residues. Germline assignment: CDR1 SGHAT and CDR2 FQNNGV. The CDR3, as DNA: TGCGCCAGCAGCCCACAATTGAGCTCCTACAAAGAGCAGTTCTTC. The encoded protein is CASSPQLSSYKEQFF.

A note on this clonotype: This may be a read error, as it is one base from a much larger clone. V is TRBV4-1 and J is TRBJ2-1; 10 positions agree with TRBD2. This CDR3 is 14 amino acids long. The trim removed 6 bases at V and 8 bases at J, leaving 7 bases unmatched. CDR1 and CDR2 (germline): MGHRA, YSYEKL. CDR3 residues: CASSGASGSYEQFF. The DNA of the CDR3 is TGCGCCAGCAGTGGGGCTAGCGGGAGTTATGAGCAGTTCTTC.

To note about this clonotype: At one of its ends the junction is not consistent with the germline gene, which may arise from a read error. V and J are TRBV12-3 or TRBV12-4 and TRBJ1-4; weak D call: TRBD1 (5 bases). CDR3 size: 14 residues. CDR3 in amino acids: CASSFDSQREKLFF. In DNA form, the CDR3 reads TGTGCCAGCAGTTTTGACAGCCAACGTGAAAAACTGTTTTTC.

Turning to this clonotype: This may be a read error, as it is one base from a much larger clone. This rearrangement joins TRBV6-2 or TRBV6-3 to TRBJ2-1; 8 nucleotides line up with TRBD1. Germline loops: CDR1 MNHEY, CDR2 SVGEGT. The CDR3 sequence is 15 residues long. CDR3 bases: TGTGCCAGCAGCCCAGGGGGCGCAGGCTACAATGACCAGTTCTTC. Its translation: CASSPGGAGYNDQFF.

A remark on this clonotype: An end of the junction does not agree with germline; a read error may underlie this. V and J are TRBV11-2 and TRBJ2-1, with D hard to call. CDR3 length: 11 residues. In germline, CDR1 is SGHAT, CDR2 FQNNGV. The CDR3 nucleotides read TGTGCCTGCAGTTTAAGGCCAACCCAGTTCTTC. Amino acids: CACSLRPTQFF. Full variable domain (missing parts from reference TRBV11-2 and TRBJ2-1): EAGVAQSPRYKIIEKRQSVAFWCNPISGHATLYWYQQILGQGPKLLIQFQNNGVVDDSQLPKDRFSAERLKGVDSTLKIQPAKLEDSAVYLCACSLRPTQFFGPGTRLTVL.

The CDR3 DNA reads TGTGCCAGCAGTTCCACTCGCGGCCGTCCTTCAGATACGCAGTATTTT. Protein: CASSSTRGRPSDTQYF. The chain uses TRBV6-2 or TRBV6-3 and TRBJ2-3; no reliable D call. The CDR3 contains 16 residues. V lost 4 bases and J 4 bases, leaving 18 bases between the germline ends. CDR1 MNHEY and CDR2 SVGEGT come from the germline V gene.

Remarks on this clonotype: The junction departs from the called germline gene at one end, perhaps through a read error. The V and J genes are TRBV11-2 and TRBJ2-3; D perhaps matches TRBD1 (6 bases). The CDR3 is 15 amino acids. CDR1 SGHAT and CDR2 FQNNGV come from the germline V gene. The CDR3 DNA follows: TGTGCCAGCAGTCAGGGGACGTCTTGGGCAGATACGCACTATTTT. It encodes CASSQGTSWADTHYF.

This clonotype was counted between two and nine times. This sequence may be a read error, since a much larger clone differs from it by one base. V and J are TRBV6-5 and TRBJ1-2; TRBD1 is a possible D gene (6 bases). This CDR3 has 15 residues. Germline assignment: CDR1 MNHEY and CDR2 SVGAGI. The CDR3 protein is CANSQTWDNNYGYTF. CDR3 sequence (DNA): TGTGCCAACAGTCAAACTTGGGACAACAACTATGGCTACACCTTC.

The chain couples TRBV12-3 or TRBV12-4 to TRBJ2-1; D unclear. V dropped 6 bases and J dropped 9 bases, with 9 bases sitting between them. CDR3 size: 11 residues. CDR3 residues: CASRSGPEQFF. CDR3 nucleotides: TGTGCCAGCAGGTCGGGCCCTGAGCAGTTCTTC.

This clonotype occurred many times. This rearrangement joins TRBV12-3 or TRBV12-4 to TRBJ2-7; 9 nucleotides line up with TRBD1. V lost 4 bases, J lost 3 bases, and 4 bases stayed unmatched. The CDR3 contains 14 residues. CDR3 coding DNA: TGTGCCAGCAGTTCCCCGGGACAGGGCTACGAGCAGTACTTC. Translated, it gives CASSSPGQGYEQYF.